These 21 T cell receptor beta chains came from one sample sequenced in a study of cytomegalovirus exposure and HLA in healthy donors. Vbeta (60) and Jbeta (13) primers were used in the PCR. Profiled with immunoSEQ multiplex PCR; TCRdb holds only in-frame clones, not every one. The sample has under 150,000 clones, around 81% seen once. Sequencing was carried out using PBMCs. Receptor source: a woman between 45 and 60 years old in good health and CMV-seronegative.

The chain joins TRBV9 to TRBJ1-2, with 7 positions matching TRBD1. J was trimmed by 7 bases and V by 0 bases; bases with no gene match: 0. Germline V gene lookup returns CDR1 SGDLS and CDR2 YYNGEE. There are 12 residues in the CDR3. The CDR3 reads CASSVDRGGYTF. CDR3 DNA sequence: TGTGCCAGCAGCGTAGACAGGGGTGGCTACACCTTC.

The count of this clone is one. The rearrangement joins TRBV7-8 to TRBJ2-5; perhaps TRBD2 as D (6 bases). The last part of the DNA fits TRBJ2-7 better; the J call may be wrong. This CDR3 region has 14 residues. From germline, CDR1 is SGHVS and CDR2 FQNEAQ. The chain's CDR3 is CASRVSGSLDEQYF. In nucleotides, the CDR3 is TGTGCCAGCAGGGTCAGCGGGTCTCTCGACGAGCAGTACTTC.

The chain recombines TRBV7-3 with TRBJ2-3; TRBD2 aligns across 13 bases. V was clipped by 5 bases and J by 5 bases; unmatched bases: 4. This CDR3 region has 15 residues. Germline lookup yields CDR1 SGHTA and CDR2 FQGTGA. This chain's CDR3 is CASSPTSGRVDTQYF. The CDR3 region has the DNA TGTGCCAGCAGCCCCACTAGCGGGAGGGTAGATACGCAGTATTTT.

The CDR3 bases are TGTGCCAGCAGCTTCCGGACAGGGGTTGAAAAACTGTTTTTT. It specifies CASSFRTGVEKLFF. The V call is TRBV7-9, the J call TRBJ1-4; the match to TRBD1 covers 9 bases. This CDR3 is 14 amino acids long. V lost 3 bases to trimming and J lost 7 bases; unmatched junction nucleotides: 3. Germline V lookup: CDR1 SEHNR, CDR2 FQNEAQ (reference sequence).

V and J are TRBV28 and TRBJ1-2; 8 nucleotides match TRBD1. CDR1 and CDR2 from the germline V gene are MDHEN and SYDVKM. This CDR3 region has 14 residues. V shed 5 bases and J 5 bases; nucleotides not matched to a gene: 7. In DNA, the CDR3 is TGTGCCAGCAGTCCCTCGGACAGGGTATATGGCTACACCTTC. Translation: CASSPSDRVYGYTF.

This rearrangement joins TRBV6-5 to TRBJ1-2, with unresolved D. The V end was cut by 8 bases, the J end by 1 base, with 8 bases between. This CDR3 spans 12 amino acids. Germline assignment: CDR1 MNHEY and CDR2 SVGAGI. For the CDR3, the DNA is TGTGCCAGCCAAGCACGTAACTATGGCTACACCTTC. It encodes CASQARNYGYTF.

The rearrangement uses TRBV7-9 and TRBJ1-5; D remains unclear. This CDR3 is built from 14 residues. CDR1 and CDR2 (germline): SEHNR, FQNEAQ (reference sequence). Trimming shortened V by 1 base and J by 0 bases, and 4 bases separated the two germline ends. The CDR3 nucleotides are TGTGCCAGCAGCTTAGAGCTTAGCAATCAGCCCCAGCATTTT. Protein product: CASSLELSNQPQHF. The full variable domain, with the rest looked up from reference TRBV7-9 and TRBJ1-5, is DTGVSQNPRHKITKRGQNVTFRCDPISEHNRLYWYRQTLGQGPEFLTYFQNEAQLEKSRLLSDRFSAERPKGSFSTLEIQRTEQGDSAMYLCASSLELSNQPQHFGDGTRLSIL.

The rearrangement uses TRBV28 and TRBJ2-7; D gene ambiguous. V shed 7 bases and J shed 2 bases, with 6 bases lying between them. The length of the CDR3 is 11 residues. Germline V gene data show CDR1 as MDHEN and CDR2 as SYDVKM. The CDR3 nucleotides read TGTGCCAGCAAATCTACCTACGAGCAGTACTTC. It specifies CASKSTYEQYF.

This clone was seen more than once but under ten times. The chain recombines TRBV5-1 with TRBJ2-5; no reliable D call. The CDR3 contains 14 residues. Between the trimmed V and J ends, which lost 0 bases and 1 base, there was a span of 7 bases. Germline CDR1 is SGHRS and CDR2 is YFSETQ. The CDR3 here is CASSLVQSQETQYF. The CDR3 region has the DNA TGCGCCAGCAGCTTGGTCCAGTCCCAAGAGACCCAGTACTTC.

The chain couples TRBV6-1 to TRBJ1-2; 10 nucleotides agree with TRBD1. The germline V gene has CDR1 MNHNS and CDR2 SASEGT. J gave up 6 bases and V 9 bases, and 13 bases lay outside the gene matches. The CDR3 extends over 15 amino acids. The DNA of the CDR3 is TGTGCCAGTCAAGGGGCCTTGACAGGGGGCAATGGCTACACCTTC. This translates into CASQGALTGGNGYTF.

The chain recombines TRBV4-1 with TRBJ2-3; D might be TRBD1 (5 bases). This CDR3 spans 14 amino acids. Trimming cost V 2 bases and J 2 bases, with 8 bases left between them. From germline, CDR1 is MGHRA and CDR2 YSYEKL. CDR3 in amino acids: CASSQSRVTDTQYF. DNA for the CDR3: TGCGCCAGCAGCCAATCCAGGGTCACAGATACGCAGTATTTT.

The chain carries TRBV7-2 and TRBJ1-2; 9 bases match TRBD1. V shed 5 bases, J shed 4 bases, and the junction held 17 bases outside the gene matches. The germline gives CDR1 SGHTA, CDR2 FQGNSA. The CDR3 is made up of 18 amino acids. The CDR3 DNA is TGTGCCAGCAGCCCGCCGGGACAGGGTTACGGGGTTTCCTATGGCTACACCTTC. Residues: CASSPPGQGYGVSYGYTF.

This chain joins TRBV9 and TRBJ2-1; maybe TRBD2 (5 bases). The CDR3 loop spans 15 amino acids. Looked up from germline, CDR1 is SGDLS and CDR2 is YYNGEE. With 0 bases removed from V and 4 bases from J, the gap between germline ends came to 11 bases. The CDR3 region is CASSVAGLGYNEQFF. Written as DNA, the CDR3 is TGTGCCAGCAGCGTAGCTGGACTCGGATACAATGAGCAGTTCTTC.

The chain has TRBV28 and TRBJ2-3, with 7 bases that match TRBD2. Trimming at V came to 6 bases and at J to 3 bases, leaving 9 bases not matched to a gene. The CDR3 loop spans 15 amino acids. CDR1 MDHEN and CDR2 SYDVKM come from the germline V gene. The CDR3 DNA sequence: TGTGCCAGCAGGGCGGGCGGGAGAGGAACAGATACGCAGTATTTT. Translated, it gives CASRAGGRGTDTQYF.

V is TRBV5-6 and J is TRBJ1-4, with 9 nucleotides matching TRBD1. CDR3 size: 16 residues. Germline lookup yields CDR1 SGHDT and CDR2 YYEEEE. The trim removed 3 bases at V and 6 bases at J, leaving 9 bases unmatched. The CDR3 sequence is CASSWGGTGIYEKLFF. Here the CDR3 DNA reads TGTGCCAGCAGCTGGGGTGGGACAGGGATTTATGAAAAACTGTTTTTT.

The chain has TRBV19 and TRBJ2-2, with D perhaps matching TRBD2 (7 bases). The CDR3 is 15 amino acids. The germline V gene encodes CDR1 LNHDA and CDR2 SQIVND (reference sequence). The germline V and J ends were trimmed by 4 bases and 2 bases, with 11 bases remaining between them. CDR3 nucleotides: TGTGCCAGTAGTACGGGGGGCGCAAACACCGGGGAGCTGTTTTTT. It is translated as CASSTGGANTGELFF. Together with reference TRBV19 and TRBJ2-2, the CDR3 gives the full variable domain: DGGITQSPKYLFRKEGQNVTLSCEQNLNHDAMYWYRQDPGQGLRLIYYSQIVNDFQKGDIAEGYSVSREKKESFPLTVTSAQKNPTAFYLCASSTGGANTGELFFGEGSRLTVL.

V gene TRBV7-8 combines with J gene TRBJ1-1, with 7 bases matching TRBD1. V lost 1 base, J lost 0 bases, and 17 bases stayed unmatched. Per germline, CDR1 SGHVS and CDR2 FQNEAQ. The CDR3 runs to 20 residues. The CDR3 bases are TGTGCCAGCAGCTTAGGACAGGGCAAGACGGCGCTCGGCATGAACACTGAAGCTTTCTTT. Translated, it gives CASSLGQGKTALGMNTEAFF.

V is TRBV15 and J is TRBJ2-7, with 14 nucleotides matching TRBD2. Germline V gene sequence: CDR1 LNHNV, CDR2 YYDKDF (reference sequence). The CDR3 contains 15 residues. The ends lost 4 bases at V and 6 bases at J; junction bases unmatched: 5. CDR3 protein: CATSIEGLAGAEQYF. The CDR3 DNA sequence: TGTGCCACCAGCATAGAGGGACTAGCGGGAGCCGAGCAGTACTTC.

In this sample, this clone turned up a few times. The rearrangement joins TRBV4-2 to TRBJ1-1; 7 bases line up with TRBD1. Looked up from germline, CDR1 is LGHNA and CDR2 is YNFKEQ. The CDR3 spans 15 residues. The J segment lost 0 bases and the V segment lost 1 base, leaving 2 bases of the junction unmatched. CDR3: CASSQGQGLNTEAFF. The CDR3 nucleotides read TGTGCCAGCAGCCAAGGACAGGGATTGAACACTGAAGCTTTCTTT.

This clone was detected a few times. V is TRBV28 and J is TRBJ1-1, with 9 bases aligning to TRBD1. From germline, CDR1 is MDHEN and CDR2 SYDVKM. The CDR3 totals 16 residues. V dropped 3 bases and J dropped 5; count of bases not matched to a gene: 10. CDR3 loop: CASSFPLGQGLTEAFF. As DNA, the CDR3 is TGTGCCAGCAGTTTCCCCCTTGGACAGGGGCTGACTGAAGCTTTCTTT.

This sequence joins TRBV18 and TRBJ1-2, with 8 bases identical to TRBD1. CDR3 size: 14 residues. The V gene end was trimmed by 5 bases and the J gene end by 0 bases; junction bases not matched to a gene: 2. CDR1 KGHSH and CDR2 LQKENI come from the germline V gene. CDR3 sequence reads: CASSEDRANYGYTF. CDR3 in DNA: TGTGCCAGCTCAGAGGACAGGGCTAACTATGGCTACACCTTC.